Following are 5 T cell receptor beta chains from one sample sequenced in a study of shared clonotypes between healthy human individuals. Sequenced by immunoSEQ multiplex PCR; TCRdb stores in-frame clones only, minus some. The sample includes 2 million to 2.5 million clones, about 90% of them seen just once. The sample comprised naive CD4+ T cells from PBMCs. This sample's subset: CD45RA+ positively selected. The source of these receptors is a man aged 18 to 29 in good health. Some clones in this sample may be carry-over from other donors' samples.

This sequence joins TRBV6-5 and TRBJ1-3; D is perhaps TRBD1 (6 bases). Per the germline V gene, CDR1 is MNHEY and CDR2 is SVGAGI. The CDR3 runs 15 residues. V was trimmed by 6 bases and J by 4 bases, leaving 16 bases between them. The CDR3 coding sequence is TGTGCCAGCAGGGAGACCAGGGGATACGGAAACACCATATATTTT. Translated: CASRETRGYGNTIYF.

The chain employs TRBV4-2 and TRBJ2-3; possibly TRBD2 for D (7 bases). CDR1 and CDR2 (germline): LGHNA, YNFKEQ. The CDR3 loop spans 15 amino acids. V lost 5 bases, J lost 4 bases, and 16 bases lay in between. Here the CDR3 DNA reads TGTGCCAGCAGCGGGAGGGGGGGCGAAGCAGATACGCAGTATTTT. Translation gives CASSGRGGEADTQYF.

V usage is TRBV9 and J usage is TRBJ2-2; maybe TRBD1 (5 bases). Germline CDR1 SGDLS, CDR2 YYNGEE. V was cut by 0 bases and J by 6 bases, with 12 bases left in between. The CDR3 has 15 amino acids. The CDR3 loop is CASSVEIGVAGELFF. The CDR3 DNA is TGTGCCAGCAGCGTAGAGATAGGGGTCGCCGGGGAGCTGTTTTTT. Based on the CDR3 plus reference TRBV9 and TRBJ2-2, the full variable domain is DSGVTQTPKHLITATGQRVTLRCSPRSGDLSVYWYQQSLDQGLQFLIQYYNGEERAKGNILERFSAQQFPDLHSELNLSSLELGDSALYFCASSVEIGVAGELFFGEGSRLTVL.

Regarding this clone: Other DNA sequences of this sample code for an identical CDR3. The V and J genes are TRBV7-2 and TRBJ2-5, with D uncertain. V shed 5 bases and J shed 4 bases, with 8 bases lying between them. This CDR3 region has 12 residues. Germline V gene data show CDR1 as SGHTA and CDR2 as FQGNSA. The CDR3 protein is CASSPRRETQYF. CDR3 in DNA: TGTGCCAGCAGCCCCCGAAGAGAGACCCAGTACTTC. The entire variable domain, with the rest obtained from reference TRBV7-2 and TRBJ2-5, is as follows: GAGVSQSPSNKVTEKGKDVELRCDPISGHTALYWYRQSLGQGLEFLIYFQGNSAPDKSGLPSDRFSAERTGGSVSTLTIQRTQQEDSAVYLCASSPRRETQYFGPGTRLLVL.

The J gene is TRBJ2-5, the V gene TRBV4-2; TRBD1 aligns across 7 bases. Trimming at V came to 4 bases and at J to 3 bases, leaving 8 bases not matched to a gene. The CDR3 contains 15 residues. The germline V gene has CDR1 LGHNA and CDR2 YNFKEQ. The CDR3 region is CASSLGTEVKETQYF. CDR3 DNA sequence: TGTGCCAGCAGCCTCGGGACAGAAGTTAAAGAGACCCAGTACTTC.